This TCR beta chain was captured by sequencing in a study of cytomegalovirus exposure and HLA in healthy donors. Overall study: The approximately 120 validation repertoires were produced on the same platform as the 720 or so repertoires of the first cohort. This was reported in a later analysis.

TCRdb's table, derived via immunoSEQ multiplex PCR, lists solely in-frame clones and lacks some. Of about 140,000 clones listed, approximately 86% are singletons. The CDR3 loop spans 16 amino acids. Germline lookup yields CDR1 SEHNR and CDR2 FQNEAQ (reference sequence). V gave up 1 base and J gave up 4 bases; unmatched junction bases: 3. Sequencing was performed on PBMCs. The clonotype was recovered from a man aged 18 to 29 in good health and CMV-seropositive. This chain links TRBV7-9 with TRBJ2-2; 10 positions agree with TRBD1. CDR3 in DNA: TGTGCCAGCAGCTTAGGACAGGGGGCGTTCACCGGGGAGCTGTTTTTT. Translating gives CASSLGQGAFTGELFF.